One and the same sample provided the 14 T cell receptor beta chains below, sequenced in a study of cytomegalovirus exposure and HLA in healthy donors. PCR used 60 Vbeta primers and 13 Jbeta primers. Sequenced by immunoSEQ multiplex PCR; TCRdb stores in-frame clones only, minus some. In the table there are 150,000 to 200,000 clones, 60% to 85% of which are singletons. Sequenced material: PBMCs. These receptors all come from a male donor in good health and CMV-seropositive.

The chain has TRBV19 and TRBJ2-2, with D possibly TRBD2 on 6 matching bases. Germline CDR1 and CDR2: LNHDA and SQIVND (reference sequence). The CDR3 contains 18 residues. Trimming left V 5 bases short and J 2 bases short, with 21 bases between. The CDR3 reads CASSPGPPGGLNTGELFF. In DNA form, the CDR3 reads TGTGCCAGTAGTCCAGGTCCCCCTGGAGGGTTAAACACCGGGGAGCTGTTTTTT.

J is TRBJ1-5 and V is TRBV18; D unclear. Deletions cut 5 bases from V and 4 bases from J, with 9 bases between. Germline-derived CDR1 and CDR2 are KGHSH and LQKENI. The CDR3 loop spans 13 amino acids. The CDR3: CASSGLPNQPQHF. The CDR3, as DNA: TGTGCCAGCTCAGGCCTGCCGAATCAGCCCCAGCATTTT.

V is TRBV30 and J is TRBJ1-6; 8 bases agree with TRBD1. The CDR3 extends over 13 amino acids. Germline V gene data show CDR1 as GTSNPN and CDR2 as SVGIG (reference sequence). V was pared by 8 bases and J by 8 bases, with 8 bases of the junction left unmatched. The CDR3 here is CATDRGWDSPLHF. The CDR3 DNA sequence: TGTGCCACAGACAGGGGATGGGATTCACCCCTCCACTTT.

This clone has just one count. The gene calls are TRBV7-9 and TRBJ2-1, with 7 bases matching TRBD2. V trimming: 4 bases; J trimming: 6 bases; junction bases outside the gene matches: 9. Germline CDR1 is SEHNR and CDR2 is FQNEAQ (reference sequence). The CDR3 spans 15 residues. CDR3 nucleotides: TGTGCCAGCAGCTCCCAGCCCGGGACTATCAATGAGCAGTTCTTC. Translated: CASSSQPGTINEQFF.

The chain is built from TRBV11-2 and TRBJ2-2; 7 bases match TRBD1. The V and J ends lost 5 bases and 5 bases, in that order; junction bases with no gene match: 8. Germline lookup yields CDR1 SGHAT and CDR2 FQNNGV. CDR3 length equals 15 residues. The CDR3 here is CASSPNPTGTGELFF. CDR3 nucleotide sequence: TGTGCCAGCAGCCCCAACCCGACAGGGACCGGGGAGCTGTTTTTT. Full variable domain (rest looked up from reference TRBV11-2 and TRBJ2-2): EAGVAQSPRYKIIEKRQSVAFWCNPISGHATLYWYQQILGQGPKLLIQFQNNGVVDDSQLPKDRFSAERLKGVDSTLKIQPAKLEDSAVYLCASSPNPTGTGELFFGEGSRLTVL.

The chain recombines TRBV28 with TRBJ1-4; 8 bases are a match to TRBD1. V shed 4 bases, J shed 5 bases, and the junction held 3 bases outside the gene matches. Germline CDR1 and CDR2: MDHEN and SYDVKM. The CDR3 runs 14 residues. CDR3 amino acids: CASSSRGPNEKLFF. For the CDR3, the DNA is TGTGCCAGCAGTTCCAGGGGGCCGAATGAAAAACTGTTTTTT.

This chain connects TRBV9 to TRBJ2-7; maybe TRBD2 (6 bases). Trimming shortened V by 0 bases and J by 10 bases, and 11 bases separated the two germline ends. Per the germline V gene, CDR1 is SGDLS and CDR2 is YYNGEE. This CDR3 is 12 amino acids long. CDR3 amino acids: CASSVDGGTQYF. The CDR3 region has the DNA TGTGCCAGCAGCGTAGACGGGGGAACACAGTACTTC.

This chain links TRBV6-5 with TRBJ2-3; D unresolved. Trimming stripped 7 bases from V and 0 bases from J, with 8 bases between. The CDR3 has 13 amino acids. CDR1 and CDR2 (germline): MNHEY, SVGAGI. The CDR3 coding sequence is TGTGCCAGCACGCGCGCCAGCACAGATACGCAGTATTTT. Translation gives CASTRASTDTQYF.

The chain joins TRBV29-1 to TRBJ1-2; D unclear. CDR3 length equals 16 residues. Germline assignment: CDR1 SQVTM and CDR2 ANQGSEA. Trimming stripped 0 bases from V and 0 bases from J, with 14 bases between. The CDR3 here is CSVEDRRAPSNYGYTF. In DNA, the CDR3 is TGCAGCGTTGAAGATCGGCGGGCCCCTTCTAACTATGGCTACACCTTC.

V and J are TRBV5-1 and TRBJ2-5; D is unclear. Germline assignment: CDR1 SGHRS and CDR2 YFSETQ. The CDR3 consists of 11 residues. V was clipped by 0 bases and J by 13 bases, with 10 bases between them. This chain's CDR3 is CASSLEVVWYF. DNA for the CDR3: TGCGCCAGCAGCTTGGAAGTAGTTTGGTACTTC. Together with reference TRBV5-1 and TRBJ2-5, the CDR3 gives the full variable domain: KAGVTQTPRYLIKTRGQQVTLSCSPISGHRSVSWYQQTPGQGLQFLFEYFSETQRNKGNFPGRFSGRQFSNSRSEMNVSTLELGDSALYLCASSLEVVWYFGPGTRLLVL.

The V call is TRBV6-4, the J call TRBJ2-3; 9 bases align to TRBD2. V trimming: 0 bases; J trimming: 6 bases; junction bases outside the gene matches: 7. The V gene's germline CDR1 is MRHNA and CDR2 SNTAGT. The length of the CDR3 is 16 residues. The DNA for the CDR3 is TGTGCCAGCAGTGACTCCGGGCGGGGGGGCCGGGATACGCAGTATTTT. This sequence encodes CASSDSGRGGRDTQYF.

This chain connects TRBV2 to TRBJ2-3; no firm D call. The CDR3 has 13 residues. Germline V CDR1 and CDR2: SNHLY, FYNNEI. This CDR3 reads CASLGRSADTQYF. The CDR3 DNA reads as TGTGCGAGCCTGGGCCGATCGGCAGATACGCAGTATTTT.

J is TRBJ2-2 and V is TRBV5-5, with 8 positions matching TRBD1. From germline, CDR1 is SGHKS and CDR2 YYEKEE (reference sequence). Trimming took 5 bases from V and 5 from J; bases not matched to a gene: 14. CDR3 length: 17 amino acids. The CDR3 spells CASSLTTGTGLTGELFF. The DNA for the CDR3 is TGTGCCAGCAGTTTGACGACCGGGACAGGTTTAACCGGGGAGCTGTTTTTT.

This chain connects TRBV10-2 to TRBJ2-6, with D possibly TRBD1 on 5 matching bases. Germline CDR1 WSHSY, CDR2 SAAADI. V shed 0 bases and J shed 1 base, with 16 bases lying between them. The length of the CDR3 is 19 residues. For the CDR3, the DNA is TGCGCCAGCAGTGAGTCGAAAGGGGCAGGGAAGTCTGGGGCCAACGTCCTGACTTTC. Translating it yields CASSESKGAGKSGANVLTF.